The next 5 T cell receptor beta chains were all read from a single sample in a study of blood T cell repertoires in COVID-19. Using immunoSEQ multiplex PCR, the repertoire was profiled, and TCRdb retains in-frame clones only, with some absent. This table has about 140,000 clones, about four fifths appearing once. The sequenced sample consisted of PBMCs or T cells enriched from blood (not recorded which). These receptors came from a woman in her fifties or sixties with acute COVID-19.

The chain links TRBV5-6 to TRBJ2-7; TRBD2 is a possible D gene (6 bases). Germline V gives CDR1 SGHDT, CDR2 YYEEEE. The germline V and J ends were trimmed by 2 bases and 6 bases, with 6 bases remaining between them. This CDR3 is 11 amino acids long. In DNA form, the CDR3 reads TGTGCCAGCAGCTTCGGGGGCGAGCAGTACTTC. It translates to CASSFGGEQYF. The full variable domain, rest sourced from reference TRBV5-6 and TRBJ2-7, is DAGVTQSPTHLIKTRGQQVTLRCSPKSGHDTVSWYQQALGQGPQFIFQYYEEEERQRGNFPDRFSGHQFPNYSSELNVNALLLGDSALYLCASSFGGEQYFGPGTRLTVT.

V usage is TRBV6-5 and J usage is TRBJ1-6; D call uncertain. The CDR3 sequence is 15 residues long. Trimming took 10 bases from V and 0 from J, leaving 13 bases between them. Germline V gene data show CDR1 as MNHEY and CDR2 as SVGAGI. CDR3 residues: CATKAAYSYNSPLHF. DNA for the CDR3: TGTGCCACTAAGGCAGCGTACTCCTATAATTCACCCCTCCACTTT.

J is TRBJ2-7 and V is TRBV6-2 or TRBV6-3, with D maybe TRBD2 (6 bases). Germline V gene sequence: CDR1 MNHEY, CDR2 SVGEGT. CDR3 size: 14 residues. With 3 bases removed from V and 1 base from J, the gap between germline ends came to 10 bases. The CDR3 DNA reads TGTGCCAGCAGTTATCTCCGGGGGTCCTACGAGCAGTACTTC. Its translation: CASSYLRGSYEQYF.

The chain joins TRBV7-9 to TRBJ2-1; TRBD2 aligns across 13 bases. This CDR3 contains 16 residues. The germline CDR1 and CDR2 sequences are SEHNR and FQNEAQ (reference sequence). V trimming: 5 bases; J trimming: 6 bases; junction bases outside the gene matches: 7. This CDR3 reads CASSQLAGGPFNEQFF. The CDR3 nucleotides are TGTGCCAGCAGCCAACTAGCGGGAGGGCCGTTCAATGAGCAGTTCTTC.

The chain joins TRBV7-2 to TRBJ2-7, with TRBD1 identical over 10 bases. The CDR3 is made up of 15 amino acids. CDR1 is SGHTA and CDR2 is FQGNSA in the germline V gene. V lost 5 bases, J lost 4 bases, and 8 bases stayed unmatched. CDR3 amino acids: CASSRWTGGSYEQYF. CDR3 coding DNA: TGTGCCAGCAGCCGGTGGACAGGGGGAAGTTACGAGCAGTACTTC.